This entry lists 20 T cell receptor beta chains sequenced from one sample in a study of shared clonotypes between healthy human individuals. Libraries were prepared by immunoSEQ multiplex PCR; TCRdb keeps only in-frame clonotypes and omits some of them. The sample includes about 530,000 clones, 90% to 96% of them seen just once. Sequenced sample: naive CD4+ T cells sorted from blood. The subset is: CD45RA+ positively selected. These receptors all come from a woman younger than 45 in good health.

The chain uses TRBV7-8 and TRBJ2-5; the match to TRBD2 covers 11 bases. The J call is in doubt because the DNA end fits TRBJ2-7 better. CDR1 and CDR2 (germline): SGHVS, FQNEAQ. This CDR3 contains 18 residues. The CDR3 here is CASSSTTGLAEFSYEQYF. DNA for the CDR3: TGTGCCAGCAGCTCCACGACGGGACTAGCGGAATTCTCCTACGAGCAGTACTTC.

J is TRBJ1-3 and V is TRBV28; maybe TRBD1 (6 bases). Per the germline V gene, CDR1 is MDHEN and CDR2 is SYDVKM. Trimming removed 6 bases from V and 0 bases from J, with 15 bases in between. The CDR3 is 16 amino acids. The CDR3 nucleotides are TGTGCCAGCAGCTCCCCAACAGGGAGCTCTGGAAACACCATATATTTT. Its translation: CASSSPTGSSGNTIYF.

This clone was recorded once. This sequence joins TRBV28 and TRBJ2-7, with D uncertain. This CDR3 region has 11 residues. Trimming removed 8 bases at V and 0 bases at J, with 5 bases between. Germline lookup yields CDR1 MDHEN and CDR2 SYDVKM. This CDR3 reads CASETSYEQYF. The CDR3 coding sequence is TGTGCCAGCGAGACCTCCTACGAGCAGTACTTC. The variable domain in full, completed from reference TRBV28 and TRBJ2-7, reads DVKVTQSSRYLVKRTGEKVFLECVQDMDHENMFWYRQDPGLGLRLIYFSYDVKMKEKGDIPEGYSVSREKKERFSLILESASTNQTSMYLCASETSYEQYFGPGTRLTVT.

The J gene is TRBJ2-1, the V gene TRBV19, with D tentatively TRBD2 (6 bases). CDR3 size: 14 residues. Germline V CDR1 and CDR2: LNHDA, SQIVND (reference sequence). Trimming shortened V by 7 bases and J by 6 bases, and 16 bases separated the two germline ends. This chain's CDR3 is CASTMPGVRNEQFF. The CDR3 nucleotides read TGTGCCAGTACCATGCCGGGGGTCCGCAATGAGCAGTTCTTC.

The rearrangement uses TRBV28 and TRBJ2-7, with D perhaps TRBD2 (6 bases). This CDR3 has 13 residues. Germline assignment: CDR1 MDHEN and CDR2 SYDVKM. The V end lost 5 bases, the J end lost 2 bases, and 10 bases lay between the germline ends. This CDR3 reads CASSAPGAYEQYF. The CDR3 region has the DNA TGTGCCAGCAGTGCCCCGGGGGCCTACGAGCAGTACTTC. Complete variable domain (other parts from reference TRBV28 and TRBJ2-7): DVKVTQSSRYLVKRTGEKVFLECVQDMDHENMFWYRQDPGLGLRLIYFSYDVKMKEKGDIPEGYSVSREKKERFSLILESASTNQTSMYLCASSAPGAYEQYFGPGTRLTVT.

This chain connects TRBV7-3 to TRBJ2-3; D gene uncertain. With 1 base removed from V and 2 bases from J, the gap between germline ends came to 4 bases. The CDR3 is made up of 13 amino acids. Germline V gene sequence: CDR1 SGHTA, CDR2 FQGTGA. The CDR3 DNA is TGTGCCAGCAGCTTAATGAACACAGATACGCAGTATTTT. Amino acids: CASSLMNTDTQYF.

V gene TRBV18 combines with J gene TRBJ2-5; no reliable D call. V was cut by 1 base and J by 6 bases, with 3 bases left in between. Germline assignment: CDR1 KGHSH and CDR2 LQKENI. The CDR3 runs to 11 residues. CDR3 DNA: TGTGCCAGCTCACCACGAAAGACCCAGTACTTC. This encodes CASSPRKTQYF. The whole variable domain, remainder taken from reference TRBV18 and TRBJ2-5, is NAGVMQNPRHLVRRRGQEARLRCSPMKGHSHVYWYRQLPEEGLKFMVYLQKENIIDESGMPKERFSAEFPKEGPSILRIQQVVRGDSAAYFCASSPRKTQYFGPGTRLLVL.

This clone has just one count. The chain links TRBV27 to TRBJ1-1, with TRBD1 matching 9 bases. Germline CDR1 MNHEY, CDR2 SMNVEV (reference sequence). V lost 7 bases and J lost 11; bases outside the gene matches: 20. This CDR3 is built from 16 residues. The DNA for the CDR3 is TGTGCCAGCACCCCTAACCAATTCCACGGACAGGGGTGGGCTTTCTTT. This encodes CASTPNQFHGQGWAFF.

CDR3 sequence reads: CASSDLDGTFYGYTF. The CDR3 DNA reads as TGTGCCAGTTCGGACCTCGACGGTACTTTCTATGGCTACACCTTC. This chain connects TRBV19 to TRBJ1-2; no reliable D call. This CDR3 comprises 15 residues. The germline V and J ends were trimmed by 8 bases and 4 bases, with 20 bases remaining between them. Germline V gives CDR1 LNHDA, CDR2 SQIVND (reference sequence).

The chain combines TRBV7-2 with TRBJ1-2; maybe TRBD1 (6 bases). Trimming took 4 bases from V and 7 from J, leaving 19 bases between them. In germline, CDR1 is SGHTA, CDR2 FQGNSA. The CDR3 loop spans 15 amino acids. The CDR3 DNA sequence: TGTGCCAGCAGCTCCCATCCCGGACAGCCGGGTGGCTACACCTTC. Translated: CASSSHPGQPGGYTF.

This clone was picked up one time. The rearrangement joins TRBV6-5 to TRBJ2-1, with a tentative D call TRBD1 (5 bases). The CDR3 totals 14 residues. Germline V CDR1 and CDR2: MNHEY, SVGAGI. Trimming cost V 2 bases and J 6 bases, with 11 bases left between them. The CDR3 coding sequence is TGTGCCAGCAGTTACAGGGCAGGGCCCAATGAGCAGTTCTTC. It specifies CASSYRAGPNEQFF.

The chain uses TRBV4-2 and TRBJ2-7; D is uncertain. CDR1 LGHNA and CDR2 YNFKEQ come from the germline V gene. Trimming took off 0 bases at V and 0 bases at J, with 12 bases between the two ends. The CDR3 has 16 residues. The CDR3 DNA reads TGTGCCAGCAGCCAAGATCTTGGTATCCTCTCCTACGAGCAGTACTTC. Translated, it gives CASSQDLGILSYEQYF.

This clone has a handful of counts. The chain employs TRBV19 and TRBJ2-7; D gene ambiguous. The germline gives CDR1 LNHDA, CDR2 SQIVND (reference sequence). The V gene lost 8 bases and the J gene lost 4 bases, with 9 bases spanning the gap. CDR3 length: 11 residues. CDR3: CASGRTYEQYF. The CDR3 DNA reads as TGTGCCAGTGGACGGACGTACGAGCAGTACTTC.

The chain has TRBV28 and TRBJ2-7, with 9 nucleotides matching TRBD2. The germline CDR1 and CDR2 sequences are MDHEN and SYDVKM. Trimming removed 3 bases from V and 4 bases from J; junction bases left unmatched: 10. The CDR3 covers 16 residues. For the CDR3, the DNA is TGTGCCAGCAGTTTGGCGGCTAGCGGGATATTGTACGAGCAGTACTTC. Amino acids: CASSLAASGILYEQYF.

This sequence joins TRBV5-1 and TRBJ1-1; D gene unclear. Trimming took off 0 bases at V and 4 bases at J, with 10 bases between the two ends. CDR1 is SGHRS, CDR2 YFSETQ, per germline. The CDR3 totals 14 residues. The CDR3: CASSLGVAGTEAFF. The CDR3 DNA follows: TGCGCCAGCAGCTTGGGGGTGGCGGGCACTGAAGCTTTCTTT.

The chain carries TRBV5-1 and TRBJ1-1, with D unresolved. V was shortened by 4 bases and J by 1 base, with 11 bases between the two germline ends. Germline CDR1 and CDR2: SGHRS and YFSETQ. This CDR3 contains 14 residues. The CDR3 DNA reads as TGCGCCAGCAGCACGCAATCAGGGAACACTGAAGCTTTCTTT. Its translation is CASSTQSGNTEAFF.

The CDR3 sequence is CASSLDSGYNEQFF. CDR3 DNA: TGTGCCAGCAGCTTGGACAGCGGCTACAATGAGCAGTTCTTC. The chain recombines TRBV5-4 with TRBJ2-1; weak D call: TRBD2 (5 bases). CDR1 is SGHNT and CDR2 is YYREEE in the germline V gene (reference sequence). This CDR3 contains 14 residues. V was cut by 0 bases and J by 3 bases, with 7 bases left in between.

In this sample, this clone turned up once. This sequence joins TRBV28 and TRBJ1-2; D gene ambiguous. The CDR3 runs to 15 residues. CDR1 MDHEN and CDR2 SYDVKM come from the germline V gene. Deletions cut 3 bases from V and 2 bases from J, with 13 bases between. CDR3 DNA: TGTGCCAGCAGTTTTGGGAGGGCCCAAAACTATGGCTACACCTTC. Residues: CASSFGRAQNYGYTF.

The CDR3 nucleotides are TGTGCCAGCAGTACCCGTGGACAGGGAACACCCTACGAGCAGTACTTC. Its translation: CASSTRGQGTPYEQYF. The rearrangement links TRBV28 to TRBJ2-7; 8 bases are a match to TRBD1. The V segment lost 5 bases and the J segment 2 bases; nucleotides outside the gene matches: 11. Germline V gives CDR1 MDHEN, CDR2 SYDVKM. This CDR3 has 16 amino acids.

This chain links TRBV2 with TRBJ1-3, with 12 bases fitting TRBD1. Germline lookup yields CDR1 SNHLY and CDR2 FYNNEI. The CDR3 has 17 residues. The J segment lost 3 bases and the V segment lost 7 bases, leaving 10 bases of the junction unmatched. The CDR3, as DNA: TGTGCCAGCACCAGAGGAGGGACAGGGGGCGGTGGAAACACCATATATTTT. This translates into CASTRGGTGGGGNTIYF.